Presented here are 20 T cell receptor beta chains from one specimen sequenced in a study of metastatic and nonmetastatic thyroid tumors. TCRdb ran MiXCR on the PCR reads. Of around 41,000 clones in the sample, about 3.3% were seen once. Nobody among the patients had been given any treatment before thyroid surgery. The sequenced sample consisted of blood. These TCRs come from a female donor with papillary thyroid cancer or a benign thyroid nodule (not recorded which). Some clones in this sample may be carry-over from other donors' samples.

Ten or more counts support this clone. The genes are TRBV18 and TRBJ1-2; 11 positions agree with TRBD1. V trimming: 3 bases; J trimming: 2 bases; junction bases outside the gene matches: 2. This CDR3 spans 15 amino acids. Germline V CDR1 and CDR2: KGHSH, LQKENI. DNA for the CDR3: TGTGCCAGCTCACCTGGACAGGGGGCAAACTATGGCTACACCTTC. Its translation is CASSPGQGANYGYTF.

The rearrangement links TRBV5-4 to TRBJ2-3; D gene uncertain. The V end lost 1 base, the J end lost 3 bases, and 15 bases lay between the germline ends. CDR1 and CDR2 (germline): SGHNT, YYREEE (reference sequence). CDR3 length: 16 amino acids. The CDR3 DNA follows: TGTGCCAGCAGCTTGTTTGGGCCCAAGGCGACAGATACGCAGTATTTT. This sequence encodes CASSLFGPKATDTQYF.

Ten or more counts support this clone. A clone one base away is much larger, so this may be a read error. V is TRBV9 and J is TRBJ1-3; TRBD1 agrees at 7 bases. The CDR3 loop spans 16 amino acids. The trim removed 4 bases at V and 0 bases at J, leaving 7 bases unmatched. Germline lookup yields CDR1 SGDLS and CDR2 YYNGEE. CDR3 DNA: TGTGCCAGCAGCCCGCAGGGACAGACCTCTGGAAACACCATATATTTT. This codes for CASSPQGQTSGNTIYF.

This clone was seen a handful of times. The V call is TRBV27, the J call TRBJ2-1; TRBD2 agrees at 9 bases. The CDR3 loop spans 15 amino acids. Trimming took 3 bases from V and 3 from J; bases not matched to a gene: 3. Germline V CDR1 and CDR2: MNHEY, SMNVEV (reference sequence). The CDR3 loop reads CASSLSGRHYNEQFF. Here the CDR3 DNA reads TGTGCCAGCAGTTTGAGCGGGAGGCACTACAATGAGCAGTTCTTC.

About this clone: One end of the junction varies from germline; a read error may be responsible. This sequence joins TRBV6-9 and TRBJ1-5, with TRBD1 matching over 7 bases. Germline V gene data show CDR1 as MNHGY and CDR2 as SVAAGI. This CDR3 spans 14 amino acids. The CDR3 nucleotides read TGTGTCAGCAGTTCGGGACAGAAGAATCAGCCCCAGCATTTT. Translated: CVSSSGQKNQPQHF.

This clone was detected many times. The chain has TRBV12-3 or TRBV12-4 and TRBJ2-5; the D gene is possibly TRBD2 (6 bases). The germline V and J ends were trimmed by 8 bases and 1 base, with 14 bases remaining between them. This CDR3 comprises 14 residues. The CDR3 nucleotides are TGTGCCAGCCGACTGGTGGGGGGCCAAGAGACCCAGTACTTC. Amino acids: CASRLVGGQETQYF.

This clone showed up many times. This chain connects TRBV6-2 or TRBV6-3 to TRBJ1-1; D not resolved. The CDR3 length is 13 residues. Per germline, CDR1 MNHEY and CDR2 SVGEGT. Trimming left V 4 bases short and J 6 bases short, with 12 bases between. CDR3 DNA sequence: TGTGCCAGCAGTTCCCTTCCCCTCCCTGAAGCTTTCTTT. Encoded protein: CASSSLPLPEAFF.

Worth noting for this clone: One end of the junction does not line up with germline, which may come from a read error. The gene calls are TRBV19 and TRBJ2-3, with TRBD2 matching over 9 bases. This CDR3 contains 15 residues. Germline V gives CDR1 LNHDA, CDR2 SQIVND (reference sequence). This CDR3 is CASSTGLAATDTQYF. As DNA, the CDR3 is TGTGCCAGCAGTACGGGACTAGCAGCGACAGATACGCAGTATTTT.

This clone showed up many times. The genes are TRBV11-2 and TRBJ2-2, with 10 bases fitting TRBD1. The CDR3 consists of 16 residues. The germline V gene has CDR1 SGHAT and CDR2 FQNNGV. The J segment lost 4 bases and the V segment lost 4 bases, leaving 6 bases of the junction unmatched. DNA for the CDR3: TGTGCCAGCAGCTCGGGACAGGGGCTGATCACCGGGGAGCTGTTTTTT. Its protein product is CASSSGQGLITGELFF.

This clone showed up many times. V is TRBV11-2 and J is TRBJ2-2; TRBD2 agrees at 11 bases. The germline V gene encodes CDR1 SGHAT and CDR2 FQNNGV. The J segment lost 5 bases and the V segment lost 4 bases, leaving 12 bases of the junction unmatched. This CDR3 is 18 amino acids long. This CDR3 is CASSSFLAGGRLTGELFF. The CDR3 DNA sequence: TGTGCCAGCAGCTCGTTCCTAGCGGGAGGCCGCTTGACCGGGGAGCTGTTTTTT.

This clone was observed at least ten times. This chain links TRBV20-1 with TRBJ1-6; a weak D match, TRBD1 (5 bases). Germline CDR1 and CDR2: DFQATT and SNEGSKA (reference sequence). Trimming removed 3 bases at V and 10 bases at J, with 13 bases between. The CDR3 is 13 amino acids. The CDR3: CSARDTWISPLHF. CDR3 sequence (DNA): TGCAGTGCTAGGGACACTTGGATCTCACCCCTCCACTTT.

At least ten counts were recorded for this clone. The chain employs TRBV19 and TRBJ1-1; 9 bases map to TRBD1. Germline assignment: CDR1 LNHDA and CDR2 SQIVND (reference sequence). This CDR3 contains 16 residues. J gave up 1 base and V 2 bases, and 5 bases lay outside the gene matches. DNA for the CDR3: TGTGCCAGTAGTATATTTACGGGACAGGGGAACACTGAAGCTTTCTTT. Translation gives CASSIFTGQGNTEAFF.

The rearrangement links TRBV9 to TRBJ1-5; no clear D. V dropped 0 bases and J dropped 6 bases, with 7 bases sitting between them. The V gene's germline CDR1 is SGDLS and CDR2 YYNGEE. The CDR3 has 13 residues. Written as DNA, the CDR3 is TGTGCCAGCAGCGTAGCGAAATGTCAGCCCCAGCATTTT. This translates into CASSVAKCQPQHF.

This clone was detected ten times or more. The V call is TRBV20-1, the J call TRBJ2-7, with D maybe TRBD2 (6 bases). Trimming left V 1 base short and J 3 bases short, with 7 bases between. The germline CDR1 and CDR2 sequences are DFQATT and SNEGSKA (reference sequence). CDR3 length: 12 amino acids. The CDR3: CSARGGVYEQYF. CDR3 nucleotides: TGCAGTGCTAGAGGGGGGGTCTACGAGCAGTACTTC.

This clone occurred many times. The CDR3, as DNA: TGTGCCAGCAGTTCACCCGGGACTAGCGGGAGACGGTACAATGAGCAGTTCTTC. Its protein is CASSSPGTSGRRYNEQFF. The chain has TRBV6-2 or TRBV6-3 and TRBJ2-1; 14 bases are a match to TRBD2. CDR3 length equals 18 residues. Germline values: CDR1 MNHEY, CDR2 SVGEGT. The junction had 9 bases not matched to a gene; V was cut back by 4 bases and J by 4 bases.

This clone was observed a few times. V gene TRBV12-3 or TRBV12-4 combines with J gene TRBJ2-7; no clear D. The CDR3 runs 15 residues. The ends were cut back, 1 base at V and 8 bases at J, with 18 bases in the middle. The CDR3 sequence is CASSLVPSQFVKQYF. CDR3 DNA sequence: TGTGCCAGCAGTTTAGTACCGTCTCAATTTGTGAAGCAGTACTTC.

Turning to this clone: One end of the junction varies from germline; a read error may be responsible. V gene TRBV5-5 combines with J gene TRBJ2-1; perhaps D is TRBD1 or TRBD2 (5 bases each). Germline V gene lookup returns CDR1 SGHKS and CDR2 YYEKEE (reference sequence). The CDR3 loop spans 15 amino acids. CDR3 sequence (DNA): TGTGCCAGCAGCTCTAATCCAGGGACGGAAAATGAACAGTTCTTC. Protein sequence: CASSSNPGTENEQFF.

This clone was picked up many times. This chain uses TRBV7-8 with TRBJ2-1; 11 bases line up with TRBD2. CDR1 SGHVS and CDR2 FQNEAQ come from the germline V gene. J lost 9 bases, V lost 5 bases, and 9 bases had no gene match. CDR3 length: 15 residues. The CDR3 coding sequence is TGTGCCAGCAGCCCACTAGCGGGAGATTTTGGTGAGCAGTTCTTC. Its protein is CASSPLAGDFGEQFF. The full variable domain, rest sourced from reference TRBV7-8 and TRBJ2-1, is GAGVSQSPRYKVAKRGQDVALRCDPISGHVSLFWYQQALGQGPEFLTYFQNEAQLDKSGLPSDRFFAERPEGSVSTLKIQRTQQEDSAVYLCASSPLAGDFGEQFFGPGTRLTVL.

The table lists this clone with many counts. J is TRBJ2-7 and V is TRBV20-1; D uncertain. Trimming took off 6 bases at V and 3 bases at J, with 9 bases between the two ends. Germline CDR1 reads DFQATT; CDR2 reads SNEGSKA (reference sequence). The CDR3 contains 11 residues. CDR3 residues: CSATYNYEQYF. CDR3 DNA sequence: TGCAGTGCCACCTATAACTACGAGCAGTACTTC.

This clone turned up a few times. V usage is TRBV5-1 and J usage is TRBJ1-1; D is perhaps TRBD1 (5 bases). V gave up 7 bases and J gave up 3 bases, with 13 bases separating them. Germline-derived CDR1 and CDR2 are SGHRS and YFSETQ. There are 13 residues in the CDR3. DNA of the CDR3: TGCGCCAGCGCCCACGGGGGATACACTGAAGCTTTCTTT. As protein: CASAHGGYTEAFF.